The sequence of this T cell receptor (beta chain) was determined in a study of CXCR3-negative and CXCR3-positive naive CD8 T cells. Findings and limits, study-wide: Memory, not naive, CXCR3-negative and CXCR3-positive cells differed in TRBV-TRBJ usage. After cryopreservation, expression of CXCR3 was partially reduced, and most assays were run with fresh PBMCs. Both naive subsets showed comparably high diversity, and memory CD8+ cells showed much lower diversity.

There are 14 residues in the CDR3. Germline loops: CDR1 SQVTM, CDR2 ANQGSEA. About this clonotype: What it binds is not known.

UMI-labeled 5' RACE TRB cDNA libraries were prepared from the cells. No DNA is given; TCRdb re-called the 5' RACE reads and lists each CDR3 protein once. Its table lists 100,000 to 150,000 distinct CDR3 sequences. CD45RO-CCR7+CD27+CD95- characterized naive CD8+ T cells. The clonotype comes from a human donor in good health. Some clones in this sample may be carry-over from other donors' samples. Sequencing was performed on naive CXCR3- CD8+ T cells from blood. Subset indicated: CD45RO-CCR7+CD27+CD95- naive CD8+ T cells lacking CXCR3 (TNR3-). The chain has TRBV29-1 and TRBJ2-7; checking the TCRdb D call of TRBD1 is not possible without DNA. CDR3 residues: CSGGDSNWLDEQYF.